This TCR beta chain was sequenced during a study of blood T cell repertoires in COVID-19. Original analysis: Nucleated cell counts were estimated from reference gene primer amplification. Using immunoSEQ multiplex PCR, the repertoire was profiled, and TCRdb retains in-frame clones only, with some absent. Clonal size and the V and J genes are those of that table, whereas D and trimming came from the DNA. This table holds under 350,000 clones, approximately 90% found once. The TCR sequence derives from a man aged 18 to 29 with active or convalescent COVID-19. The sample comprised peripheral blood.

The CDR3 coding sequence is TGTGCCAGCAGTTCTAGTAGCGGGAGGGGTGATACGCAGTATTTT. Protein: CASSSSSGRGDTQYF. The chain joins TRBV27 to TRBJ2-3; 11 nucleotides align to TRBD2. CDR1 is MNHEY and CDR2 is SMNVEV in the germline V gene (reference sequence). The J segment lost 6 bases and the V segment lost 4 bases, leaving 6 bases of the junction unmatched. This CDR3 has 15 amino acids.